Below are 22 T cell receptor beta chains sequenced from a single sample in a study of cytomegalovirus exposure and HLA in healthy donors listed by TCRdb under 2017. Library creation used the immunoSEQ multiplex PCR assay. The multiplex PCR relied on a mix of 60 forward primers for TCR Vbeta segments and 13 reverse primers for TCR Jbeta segments. In its TCRdb copy, this immuneACCESS table keeps in-frame sequences only and misses some clones. Where compared with another copy, unresolved V genes explain less than half of these, and the others have no known cause. The sample table shows about 200,000 clones, and around 79% are seen once. Clones ranked in the top ten supply around 2% of the sample. The specimen sequenced was PBMCs. The source is a man aged 18 to 30 in good health and CMV-seronegative.

The chain carries TRBV25-1 and TRBJ1-2; possibly TRBD1 for D (5 bases). Germline values: CDR1 MGHDK, CDR2 SYGVNS. V gave up 3 bases and J gave up 4 bases, with 12 bases separating them. The CDR3 length is 14 residues. CDR3 sequence reads: CASSDWGDGYGYTF. DNA of the CDR3: TGTGCCAGCAGTGATTGGGGCGATGGCTATGGCTACACCTTC.

The genes are TRBV5-5 and TRBJ1-1; possibly TRBD1 for D (5 bases). This CDR3 spans 15 amino acids. The V end was cut by 2 bases, the J end by 0 bases, with 11 bases between. Germline lookup yields CDR1 SGHKS and CDR2 YYEKEE (reference sequence). The CDR3 DNA sequence: TGTGCCAGCAGCTTTGTTGGGGCCGTGAACACTGAAGCTTTCTTT. Translation gives CASSFVGAVNTEAFF.

The genes are TRBV5-6 and TRBJ2-1; 10 bases align to TRBD1. Germline V gene data show CDR1 as SGHDT and CDR2 as YYEEEE. With V trimmed by 0 bases and J by 4 bases, 7 bases remained unmatched. The CDR3 loop spans 17 amino acids. The CDR3 is CASSLEAGQGPYNEQFF. CDR3 coding DNA: TGTGCCAGCAGCTTGGAAGCGGGACAGGGGCCGTACAATGAGCAGTTCTTC.

The chain has TRBV27 and TRBJ2-1; D is uncertain. The CDR3 runs to 18 residues. The V end was cut by 4 bases, the J end by 0 bases, with 19 bases between. CDR1 MNHEY and CDR2 SMNVEV come from the germline V gene (reference sequence). DNA of the CDR3: TGTGCCAGCAGTTCCTTTGCTGACGTAGCACACTCCTACAATGAGCAGTTCTTC. The encoded protein is CASSSFADVAHSYNEQFF.

The chain uses TRBV9 and TRBJ2-5, with 7 bases aligning to TRBD2. CDR1 and CDR2 (germline): SGDLS, YYNGEE. J was trimmed by 3 bases and V by 4 bases; bases with no gene match: 6. The CDR3 sequence is 14 residues long. CDR3 sequence (DNA): TGTGCCAGCAGCCCCGGGGCGGGGGAAGAGACCCAGTACTTC. It is translated as CASSPGAGEETQYF.

This clone has just a few counts. The J gene is TRBJ2-2, the V gene TRBV7-6, with TRBD2 matching over 12 bases. After removal of 5 bases from V and 1 base from J, the junction contained 8 bases not matched to a gene. Per the germline V gene, CDR1 is SGHVS and CDR2 is FNYEAQ. The CDR3 spans 18 residues. The CDR3 coding sequence is TGTGCCAGCAGCCGACGACCGGGACTAGCGGGGAACACCGGGGAGCTGTTTTTT. It translates to CASSRRPGLAGNTGELFF.

The rearrangement joins TRBV23-1 to TRBJ1-1, with D possibly being TRBD1 (6 bases). TRBV23-1 qualifies as an ORF whose function is uncertain. Trimming took 0 bases from V and 3 from J, leaving 17 bases between them. This CDR3 is built from 17 residues. CDR3 sequence reads: CASSQSSKDRLYTEAFF. CDR3 DNA: TGCGCCAGCAGTCAATCCTCTAAAGACAGGCTATACACTGAAGCTTTCTTT.

A single count supports this clone. The rearrangement links TRBV21-1 to TRBJ2-1; the DNA was not used to check the table's D call, TRBD2. TRBV21-1 is a listed pseudogene. The CDR3 is made up of 18 amino acids. The CDR3 protein is CATGQRTGTSSSYNEQFF. The DNA of the CDR3 is TGTGCCACCGGACAAAGGACCGGGACTAGCTCCTCCTACAATGAGCAGTTCTTC.

The chain carries TRBV5-1 and TRBJ1-1; a weak D match, TRBD1 (5 bases). V lost 3 bases and J 4 bases, leaving 10 bases between the germline ends. Germline-derived CDR1 and CDR2 are SGHRS and YFSETQ. There are 13 residues in the CDR3. CDR3 DNA: TGCGCCAGCAGCTACTCGGGGGTCACTGAAGCTTTCTTT. It yields the protein CASSYSGVTEAFF.

This chain connects TRBV19 to TRBJ2-2, with 11 positions matching TRBD2. V trimming: 3 bases; J trimming: 6 bases; junction bases outside the gene matches: 18. CDR3 length: 20 residues. The germline V gene encodes CDR1 LNHDA and CDR2 SQIVND (reference sequence). CDR3 loop: CASSITSSGRKGSAAGELFF. The CDR3 coding sequence is TGTGCCAGTAGTATTACGTCTAGCGGGAGGAAGGGATCGGCGGCCGGGGAGCTGTTTTTT.

V is TRBV5-6 and J is TRBJ2-7; 7 positions agree with TRBD2. The CDR3 sequence is 16 residues long. Per the germline V gene, CDR1 is SGHDT and CDR2 is YYEEEE. The trim removed 4 bases at V and 5 bases at J, leaving 15 bases unmatched. The CDR3 DNA is TGTGCCAGCAGCACTCTTCAGACAATAGGGAGGGACGAGCAGTACTTC. This translates into CASSTLQTIGRDEQYF.

The CDR3 bases are TGTGCCAGCAGTGCGACAGGGGGTTCCTCCTACGAGCAGTACTTC. Amino acids: CASSATGGSSYEQYF. The chain joins TRBV6-1 to TRBJ2-7; 9 bases are shared with TRBD1. Per germline, CDR1 MNHNS and CDR2 SASEGT. The ends lost 4 bases at V and 0 bases at J; junction bases unmatched: 4. CDR3 length: 15 amino acids.

This clone was detected a few times. The chain employs TRBV11-3 and TRBJ1-1, with 7 bases that match TRBD1. V lost 4 bases, J lost 3 bases, and 5 bases stayed unmatched. CDR3 length: 14 residues. Per the germline V gene, CDR1 is SGHNT and CDR2 is YENEEA. CDR3 loop: CASSSGQTHTEAFF. The CDR3 nucleotides read TGTGCCAGCAGCTCGGGACAGACCCACACTGAAGCTTTCTTT. Together with reference TRBV11-3 and TRBJ1-1, the CDR3 gives the full variable domain: EAGVVQSPRYKIIEKKQPVAFWCNPISGHNTLYWYLQNLGQGPELLIRYENEEAVDDSQLPKDRFSAERLKGVDSTLKIQPAELGDSAVYLCASSSGQTHTEAFFGQGTRLTVV.

The chain combines TRBV13 with TRBJ2-5, with D possibly matching TRBD2 (6 bases). Trimming left V 3 bases short and J 2 bases short, with 16 bases between. CDR3 length equals 16 residues. CDR1 and CDR2 from the germline V gene are PRHDT and FYEKMQ (reference sequence). The CDR3 nucleotides are TGTGCCAGCAGCTTGGGACTCAACTCCCCACAAGAGACCCAGTACTTC. Protein sequence: CASSLGLNSPQETQYF.

V usage is TRBV7-9 and J usage is TRBJ2-3, with TRBD2 identical over 11 bases. This CDR3 contains 15 residues. In germline, CDR1 is SEHNR, CDR2 FQNEAQ (reference sequence). V trimming: 5 bases; J trimming: 5 bases; junction bases outside the gene matches: 6. The CDR3 DNA sequence: TGTGCCAGCAGCCTACCCGGGACTAGCGGAGATACGCAGTATTTT. This sequence encodes CASSLPGTSGDTQYF. Supplemented by reference TRBV7-9 and TRBJ2-3, the full variable domain reads DTGVSQNPRHKITKRGQNVTFRCDPISEHNRLYWYRQTLGQGPEFLTYFQNEAQLEKSRLLSDRFSAERPKGSFSTLEIQRTEQGDSAMYLCASSLPGTSGDTQYFGPGTRLTVL.

V is TRBV6-1 and J is TRBJ2-3, with D possibly TRBD2 on 6 matching bases. Between the trimmed V and J ends, which lost 6 bases and 4 bases, there was a span of 17 bases. CDR1 MNHNS and CDR2 SASEGT come from the germline V gene. The CDR3 extends over 15 amino acids. CDR3 in amino acids: CASSGGSFIADTQYF. The DNA of the CDR3 is TGTGCCAGCAGCGGAGGGTCATTTATCGCAGATACGCAGTATTTT.

The chain links TRBV9 to TRBJ2-1, with TRBD2 matching 9 bases. The CDR3 sequence is 16 residues long. Trimming at V came to 0 bases and at J to 7 bases, leaving 8 bases not matched to a gene. Looked up from germline, CDR1 is SGDLS and CDR2 is YYNGEE. CDR3 amino acids: CASSVGGTSIRNEQFF. CDR3 nucleotide sequence: TGTGCCAGCAGCGTAGGGGGGACTAGCATCCGAAATGAGCAGTTCTTC.

This clone was recorded at least ten times. The chain is built from TRBV6-5 and TRBJ2-7; 10 nucleotides align to TRBD2. The V gene's germline CDR1 is MNHEY and CDR2 SVGAGI. The CDR3 runs 13 residues. V dropped 6 bases and J dropped 7; count of bases not matched to a gene: 6. The CDR3 DNA reads as TGTGCCAGCAGCCTAGCGGGGGCCTCGGAGCAGTACTTC. It yields the protein CASSLAGASEQYF.

In this sample, this clone turned up a few times. The chain carries TRBV28 and TRBJ1-2; D is unresolved. The germline V gene encodes CDR1 MDHEN and CDR2 SYDVKM. Trimming removed 7 bases from V and 6 bases from J, with 21 bases in between. This CDR3 has 15 amino acids. CDR3 sequence reads: CASTAGPIRRDGYTF. In DNA form, the CDR3 reads TGTGCCAGCACAGCAGGCCCGATCAGACGAGATGGCTACACCTTC.

The genes are TRBV30 and TRBJ2-3, with D possibly TRBD2 on 5 matching bases. The CDR3 runs to 13 residues. V shed 0 bases and J shed 4 bases, with 8 bases lying between them. Germline V gene lookup returns CDR1 GTSNPN and CDR2 SVGIG (reference sequence). CDR3 amino acids: CAWSVLLADTQYF. In DNA form, the CDR3 reads TGTGCCTGGAGTGTACTACTAGCAGATACGCAGTATTTT.

This clone has a handful of counts. The V call is TRBV5-1, the J call TRBJ2-5, with 9 nucleotides matching TRBD2. The germline CDR1 and CDR2 sequences are SGHRS and YFSETQ. Germline trimming cut 0 bases from V and 5 bases from J; bases unmatched to any gene: 11. The CDR3 runs to 17 residues. CDR3 region: CASSLVGLAGQGETQYF. The CDR3 DNA follows: TGCGCCAGCAGCTTGGTTGGTCTAGCGGGGCAGGGGGAGACCCAGTACTTC.

This clone was seen only once. The rearrangement uses TRBV6-1 and TRBJ2-5; 14 nucleotides line up with TRBD2. The CDR3 contains 17 residues. The germline CDR1 and CDR2 sequences are MNHNS and SASEGT. With 4 bases clipped from V and 4 bases from J, the junction kept 8 bases outside the gene matches. The CDR3 is CASSVTSGGAAGETQYF. CDR3 bases: TGTGCCAGCAGTGTGACTAGCGGGGGGGCAGCGGGAGAGACCCAGTACTTC.